Each of the 29 T cell receptor beta chains below was sequenced from the same sample in a study of human versus mouse CDR3 diversity and MHC coevolution. Clones were read by immunoSEQ multiplex PCR, and TCRdb kept only the in-frame ones, dropping some. The repertoire includes 80,000 or so clones, 80% to 95% of them detected once, and 1.3% sits in the top ten. Source material: naive CD4+ T cells from blood. Subset of the sample: CD45RO-negative CD62L-positive naive CD4 T cells. The receptors were sampled from a person between 25 and 70 years old in good health.

The chain has TRBV27 and TRBJ2-1; 9 bases are a match to TRBD2. With 2 bases clipped from V and 5 bases from J, the junction kept 4 bases outside the gene matches. Per the germline V gene, CDR1 is MNHEY and CDR2 is SMNVEV (reference sequence). The CDR3 runs 15 residues. The CDR3 region has the DNA TGTGCCAGCAGTTTAGTGGCGGGAGGGGACAATGAGCAGTTCTTC. It is translated as CASSLVAGGDNEQFF.

The chain joins TRBV19 to TRBJ2-5; 10 nucleotides align to TRBD1. The DNA end lines up better with TRBJ2-7; the J call may be wrong. This CDR3 is built from 13 residues. The germline gives CDR1 LNHDA, CDR2 SQIVND (reference sequence). In DNA form, the CDR3 reads TGTGCCAGTTCCGGGACAGGGGTGGACGAGCAGTACTTC. Its translation: CASSGTGVDEQYF.

This clone was observed a few times. The chain is built from TRBV29-1 and TRBJ1-5, with 7 bases identical to TRBD1. V was clipped by 5 bases and J by 9 bases; unmatched bases: 4. This CDR3 has 11 residues. CDR1 SQVTM and CDR2 ANQGSEA come from the germline V gene. The chain's CDR3 is CSVHRGGPQHF. DNA of the CDR3: TGCAGCGTTCACAGGGGAGGGCCCCAGCATTTT. Using reference TRBV29-1 and TRBJ1-5 for the parts outside the CDR3, the full variable domain is SAVISQKPSRDICQRGTSLTIQCQVDSQVTMMFWYRQQPGQSLTLIATANQGSEATYESGFVIDKFPISRPNLTFSTLTVSNMSPEDSSIYLCSVHRGGPQHFGDGTRLSIL.

The chain carries TRBV30 and TRBJ1-1; tentatively, D is TRBD1 (5 bases). The germline V gene encodes CDR1 GTSNPN and CDR2 SVGIG (reference sequence). This CDR3 has 10 amino acids. V was clipped by 5 bases and J by 10 bases, with 11 bases between them. The CDR3: CAWLQVRAFF. In DNA, the CDR3 is TGTGCCTGGCTACAGGTGAGAGCTTTCTTT.

The chain employs TRBV19 and TRBJ1-2; 8 bases line up with TRBD1. Germline CDR1 reads LNHDA; CDR2 reads SQIVND (reference sequence). The CDR3 is 16 amino acids. V shed 8 bases, J shed 1 base, and the junction held 12 bases outside the gene matches. CDR3 amino acids: CASEPGTGRLNYGYTF. CDR3 in DNA: TGTGCCAGTGAACCCGGGACAGGACGCCTTAACTATGGCTACACCTTC.

This rearrangement joins TRBV5-1 to TRBJ2-7, with TRBD2 matching 9 bases. Per germline, CDR1 SGHRS and CDR2 YFSETQ. The CDR3 loop spans 17 amino acids. V lost 0 bases to trimming and J lost 1 base; unmatched junction nucleotides: 8. The CDR3 coding sequence is TGCGCCAGCAGCTTGGCCGAGTCTAGCGGGAAGTCCTACGAGCAGTACTTC. Residues: CASSLAESSGKSYEQYF.

A note on this clone: The same CDR3 is also encoded by other DNA sequences in this sample. This sequence joins TRBV7-2 and TRBJ1-2; D might be TRBD1 (5 bases). CDR3 length equals 13 residues. V lost 2 bases to trimming and J lost 1 base, with 5 bases between them. Looked up from germline, CDR1 is SGHTA and CDR2 is FQGNSA. The CDR3 sequence: CASSLQGNYGYTF. The DNA of the CDR3 is TGTGCCAGCAGCTTACAGGGTAACTATGGCTACACCTTC.

The chain has TRBV19 and TRBJ1-2, with TRBD1 matching 9 bases. CDR3 length: 14 residues. Germline V gives CDR1 LNHDA, CDR2 SQIVND (reference sequence). V lost 8 bases, J lost 3 bases, and 7 bases stayed unmatched. CDR3 region: CASGPRTGDYGYTF. DNA for the CDR3: TGTGCCAGTGGGCCCCGGACAGGGGACTATGGCTACACCTTC.

This chain connects TRBV10-3 to TRBJ2-1, with D possibly TRBD1 on 6 matching bases. The V gene's germline CDR1 is ENHRY and CDR2 SYGVKD. The CDR3 has 15 amino acids. The V gene lost 6 bases and the J gene lost 7 bases, with 19 bases spanning the gap. The CDR3: CAIRSGRGFGNEQFF. The CDR3 coding sequence is TGTGCCATCAGGAGTGGCAGGGGATTCGGTAATGAGCAGTTCTTC.

This chain uses TRBV9 with TRBJ2-1; 9 nucleotides match TRBD2. Trimming cost V 3 bases and J 0 bases; bases outside gene matches: 4. The CDR3 covers 16 residues. Germline assignment: CDR1 SGDLS and CDR2 YYNGEE. The CDR3 DNA reads TGTGCCAGCAGCGAGGGGGGACTAGCCTCCTACAATGAGCAGTTCTTC. Its protein is CASSEGGLASYNEQFF.

This chain uses TRBV10-3 with TRBJ2-2; no reliable D call. The CDR3 totals 12 residues. CDR1 is ENHRY and CDR2 is SYGVKD in the germline V gene. The V and J ends lost 6 bases and 0 bases respectively, with 2 bases between them. The CDR3 DNA reads TGTGCCATCAGCTCGAACACCGGGGAGCTGTTTTTT. Translation gives CAISSNTGELFF.

V usage is TRBV9 and J usage is TRBJ2-3; 9 bases are shared with TRBD2. The CDR3 is 16 residues long. Germline-derived CDR1 and CDR2 are SGDLS and YYNGEE. V gave up 0 bases and J gave up 4 bases; unmatched junction bases: 6. CDR3 loop: CASSVVASGEPDTQYF. The CDR3 DNA is TGTGCCAGCAGCGTAGTGGCTAGCGGGGAGCCAGATACGCAGTATTTT. Complete variable domain (other parts from reference TRBV9 and TRBJ2-3): DSGVTQTPKHLITATGQRVTLRCSPRSGDLSVYWYQQSLDQGLQFLIQYYNGEERAKGNILERFSAQQFPDLHSELNLSSLELGDSALYFCASSVVASGEPDTQYFGPGTRLTVL.

The rearrangement joins TRBV4-1 to TRBJ1-6; the D is unclear. The CDR3 covers 12 residues. In germline, CDR1 is MGHRA, CDR2 YSYEKL. V lost 0 bases to trimming and J lost 14 bases, with 8 bases between them. CDR3 nucleotides: TGCGCCAGCAGCCAAGAATCCCTCTCCCTCCACTTT. This sequence encodes CASSQESLSLHF.

CDR3 bases: TGTGCCAGCAGCCACCGGACTAGCGGGACGTACAATGAGCAGTTCTTC. Translation gives CASSHRTSGTYNEQFF. V is TRBV14 and J is TRBJ2-1; 12 positions agree with TRBD2. Germline CDR1 reads SGHDN; CDR2 reads FVKESK. The trim removed 3 bases at V and 4 bases at J, leaving 4 bases unmatched. The CDR3 has 16 residues.

The chain couples TRBV6-7 to TRBJ2-7; 9 bases align to TRBD1. TRBV6-7 is labeled an ORF, and its function is uncertain. V gave up 4 bases and J gave up 3 bases; unmatched junction bases: 7. The CDR3 runs to 15 residues. In DNA form, the CDR3 reads TGTGCCAGCAGTTTATCGGGACAGGGTCGCTACGAGCAGTACTTC. It codes for CASSLSGQGRYEQYF.

The chain combines TRBV9 with TRBJ2-3; unclear D gene. The CDR3 runs 12 residues. Between the trimmed V and J ends, which lost 6 bases and 2 bases, there was a span of 7 bases. The germline V gene encodes CDR1 SGDLS and CDR2 YYNGEE. DNA of the CDR3: TGTGCCAGCAACTTTATCACAGATACGCAGTATTTT. It specifies CASNFITDTQYF.

This chain links TRBV9 with TRBJ1-2; D possibly corresponds to TRBD1 (5 bases). The V gene lost 4 bases and the J gene lost 7 bases, with 11 bases spanning the gap. CDR1 is SGDLS, CDR2 YYNGEE, per germline. The CDR3 is 12 amino acids. CDR3 residues: CASSLPGGGYTF. The CDR3 nucleotides are TGTGCCAGCAGCCTACCCGGGGGTGGCTACACCTTC.

The chain links TRBV18 to TRBJ2-5; 8 bases line up with TRBD2. Germline CDR1 and CDR2: KGHSH and LQKENI. V lost 6 bases, J lost 5 bases, and 5 bases stayed unmatched. The CDR3 has 13 residues. The CDR3 DNA follows: TGTGCCAGCTCCCAGGCTAGCGGGGAGACCCAGTACTTC. This codes for CASSQASGETQYF.

This chain connects TRBV28 to TRBJ2-3; maybe TRBD2 (6 bases). V shed 7 bases and J shed 6 bases, with 14 bases lying between them. The CDR3 spans 13 residues. Per germline, CDR1 MDHEN and CDR2 SYDVKM. DNA of the CDR3: TGTGCCAGCACCTCGGGGGAGAGGGATACGCAGTATTTT. Its protein product is CASTSGERDTQYF.

The CDR3 loop reads CASSLTGAGGYQPQHF. Written as DNA, the CDR3 is TGTGCCAGCAGCTTAACGGGGGCAGGGGGCTATCAGCCCCAGCATTTT. V and J are TRBV7-3 and TRBJ1-5; 8 bases line up with TRBD1. The germline gives CDR1 SGHTA, CDR2 FQGTGA. This CDR3 contains 16 residues. V shed 0 bases, J shed 5 bases, and the junction held 6 bases outside the gene matches.

This rearrangement joins TRBV11-2 to TRBJ2-7; 12 nucleotides agree with TRBD2. Germline trimming cut 5 bases from V and 5 bases from J; bases unmatched to any gene: 10. Germline V gene lookup returns CDR1 SGHAT and CDR2 FQNNGV. CDR3 length equals 16 residues. This chain's CDR3 is CASSLLAGGLQNEQYF. The CDR3 nucleotides read TGTGCCAGCAGCCTACTAGCGGGAGGTTTACAGAACGAGCAGTACTTC.

The chain uses TRBV19 and TRBJ2-5; weak D call: TRBD1 (7 bases). The end of the DNA aligns better with TRBJ2-7, so the J call may be wrong. CDR1 is LNHDA and CDR2 is SQIVND in the germline V gene (reference sequence). CDR3 length: 13 amino acids. CDR3 residues: CASSRAGGGEQYF. CDR3 DNA sequence: TGTGCCAGTAGTAGGGCAGGGGGAGGCGAGCAGTACTTC.

This chain connects TRBV28 to TRBJ1-4; D remains unclear. The CDR3 runs to 12 residues. V lost 5 bases, J lost 4 bases, and 5 bases lay in between. The germline CDR1 and CDR2 sequences are MDHEN and SYDVKM. The CDR3 is CASSVLNEKLFF. The DNA of the CDR3 is TGTGCCAGCAGTGTCCTTAATGAAAAACTGTTTTTT.

The chain uses TRBV5-4 and TRBJ1-2; 8 nucleotides line up with TRBD1. Germline trimming cut 0 bases from V and 6 bases from J; bases unmatched to any gene: 7. The CDR3 is 15 residues long. CDR1 SGHNT and CDR2 YYREEE come from the germline V gene (reference sequence). CDR3 bases: TGTGCCAGCAGCTTGGATTCTGGACAGGGACATGGCTACACCTTC. Translating it yields CASSLDSGQGHGYTF.

V is TRBV7-2 and J is TRBJ2-4; tentatively, D is TRBD1 (5 bases). V was cut by 3 bases and J by 8 bases, with 14 bases left in between. The CDR3 runs 14 residues. Germline CDR1 reads SGHTA; CDR2 reads FQGNSA. CDR3 residues: CASSLGQGWDIQYF. CDR3 DNA: TGTGCCAGCAGCTTGGGCCAGGGCTGGGACATTCAGTACTTC.

This sequence joins TRBV25-1 and TRBJ1-5; TRBD1 is a possible D gene (6 bases). The CDR3 totals 12 residues. V was trimmed by 4 bases and J by 8 bases, leaving 9 bases between them. Germline values: CDR1 MGHDK, CDR2 SYGVNS. This CDR3 reads CASSGNREPQHF. The CDR3 DNA is TGTGCCAGCAGTGGCAACAGGGAGCCCCAGCATTTT.

The rearrangement links TRBV6-5 to TRBJ2-7; D not certain. The CDR3 runs 11 residues. Germline-derived CDR1 and CDR2 are MNHEY and SVGAGI. Trimming left V 6 bases short and J 2 bases short, with 5 bases between. CDR3 in DNA: TGTGCCAGCAGGGGCCCCTACGAGCAGTACTTC. Its protein is CASRGPYEQYF.

This chain's CDR3 is CASSSGQGSNEQFF. CDR3 bases: TGTGCCAGCAGCTCCGGACAGGGATCGAATGAGCAGTTCTTC. The chain recombines TRBV7-9 with TRBJ2-1; TRBD1 matches at 8 bases. V gave up 4 bases and J gave up 7 bases; unmatched junction bases: 6. From germline, CDR1 is SEHNR and CDR2 FQNEAQ (reference sequence). CDR3 length: 14 residues.

The rearrangement uses TRBV7-8 and TRBJ2-7; the D gene is possibly TRBD2 (5 bases). The CDR3 is made up of 14 amino acids. Trimming removed 6 bases at V and 7 bases at J, with 19 bases between. Germline V gene data show CDR1 as SGHVS and CDR2 as FQNEAQ. The CDR3 DNA sequence: TGTGCCAGCAGACTCAGCGGTCCTGGAATTGAGCAGTACTTC. It is translated as CASRLSGPGIEQYF.